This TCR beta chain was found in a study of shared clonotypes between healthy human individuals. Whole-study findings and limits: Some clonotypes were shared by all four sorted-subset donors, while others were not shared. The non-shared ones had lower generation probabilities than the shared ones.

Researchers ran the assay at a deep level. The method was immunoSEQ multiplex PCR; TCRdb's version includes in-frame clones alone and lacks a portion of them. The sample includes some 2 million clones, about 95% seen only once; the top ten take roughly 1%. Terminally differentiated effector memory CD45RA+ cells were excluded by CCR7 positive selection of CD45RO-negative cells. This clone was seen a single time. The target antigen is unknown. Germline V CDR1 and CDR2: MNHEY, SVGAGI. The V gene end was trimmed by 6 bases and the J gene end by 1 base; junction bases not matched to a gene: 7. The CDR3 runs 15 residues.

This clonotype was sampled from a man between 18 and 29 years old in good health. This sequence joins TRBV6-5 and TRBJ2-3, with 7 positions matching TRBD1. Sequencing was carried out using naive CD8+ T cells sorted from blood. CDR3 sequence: CASSQQGLGTDTQYF. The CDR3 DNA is TGTGCCAGCAGCCAACAGGGGTTAGGCACAGATACGCAGTATTTT.